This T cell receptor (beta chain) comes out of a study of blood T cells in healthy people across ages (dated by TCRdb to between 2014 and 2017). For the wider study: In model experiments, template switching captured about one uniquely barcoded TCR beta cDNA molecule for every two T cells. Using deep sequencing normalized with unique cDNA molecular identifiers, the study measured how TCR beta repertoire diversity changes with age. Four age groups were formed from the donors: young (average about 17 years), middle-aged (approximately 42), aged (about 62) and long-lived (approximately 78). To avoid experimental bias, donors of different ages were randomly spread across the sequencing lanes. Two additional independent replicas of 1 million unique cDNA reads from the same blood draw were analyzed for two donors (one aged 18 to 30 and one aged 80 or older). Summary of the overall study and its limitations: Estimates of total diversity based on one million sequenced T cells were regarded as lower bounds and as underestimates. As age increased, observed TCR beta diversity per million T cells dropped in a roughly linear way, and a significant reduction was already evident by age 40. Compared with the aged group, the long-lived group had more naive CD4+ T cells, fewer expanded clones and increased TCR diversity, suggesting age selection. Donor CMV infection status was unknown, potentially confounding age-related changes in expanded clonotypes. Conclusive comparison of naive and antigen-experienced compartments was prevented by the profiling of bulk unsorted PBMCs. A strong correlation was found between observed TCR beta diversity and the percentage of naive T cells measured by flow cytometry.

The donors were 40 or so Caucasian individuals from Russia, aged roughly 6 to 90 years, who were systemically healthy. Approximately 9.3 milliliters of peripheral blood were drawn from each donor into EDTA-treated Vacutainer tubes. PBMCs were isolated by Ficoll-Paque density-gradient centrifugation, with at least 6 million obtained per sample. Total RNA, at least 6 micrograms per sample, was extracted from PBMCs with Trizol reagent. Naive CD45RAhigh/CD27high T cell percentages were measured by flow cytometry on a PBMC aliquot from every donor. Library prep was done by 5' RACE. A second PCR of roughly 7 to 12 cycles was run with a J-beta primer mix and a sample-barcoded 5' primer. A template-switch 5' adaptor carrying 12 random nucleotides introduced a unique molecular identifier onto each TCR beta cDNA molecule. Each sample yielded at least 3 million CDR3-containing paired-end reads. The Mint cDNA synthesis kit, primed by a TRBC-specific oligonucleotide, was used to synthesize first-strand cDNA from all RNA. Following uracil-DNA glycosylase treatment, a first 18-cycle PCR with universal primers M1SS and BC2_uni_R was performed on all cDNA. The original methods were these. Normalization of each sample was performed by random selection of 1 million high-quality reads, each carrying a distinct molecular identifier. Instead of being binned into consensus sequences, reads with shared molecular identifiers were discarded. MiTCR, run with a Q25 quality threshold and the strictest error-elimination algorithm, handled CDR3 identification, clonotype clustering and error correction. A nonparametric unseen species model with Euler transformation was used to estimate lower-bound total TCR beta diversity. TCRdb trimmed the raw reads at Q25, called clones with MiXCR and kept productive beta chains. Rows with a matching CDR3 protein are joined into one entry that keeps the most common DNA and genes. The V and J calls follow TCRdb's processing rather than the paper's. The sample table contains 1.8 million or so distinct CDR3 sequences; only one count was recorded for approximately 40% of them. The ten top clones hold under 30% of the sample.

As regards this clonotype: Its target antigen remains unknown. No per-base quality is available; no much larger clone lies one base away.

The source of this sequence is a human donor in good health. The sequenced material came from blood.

The base sequence is TGTGCCATCAGTGATTGGGAGGGGGGGCCGGACAATGAGCAGTTCTTC. Protein translation: CAISDWEGGPDNEQFF. Recombination linked TRBV10-3 to TRBJ2-1; the D gene is perhaps TRBD2, on 7 matching bases. From its cysteine to its phenylalanine, the CDR3 spans 16 amino acids. Only the CDR3 DNA stays, 48 bases, in frame from base 1. V drops 3 bases and J drops 5 bases, leaving 17 bases in between. CDR1 and CDR2, looked up from the germline V gene, are ENHRY and SYGVKD.